This T cell receptor (beta chain) originates from a study of cytomegalovirus exposure and HLA in healthy donors (dated by TCRdb to 2017 to 2019). As for the study more broadly: According to an earlier analysis of 587 of the donors, roughly 180 million T cells yielded 100 million or so unique TCR beta sequences and roughly 280 Gb of sequence data. In a later analysis, previously published TCR beta repertoires from about 670 donors were re-analyzed and high-resolution HLA genotyping was added so that TCR occurrence patterns could be studied. In the later analysis, no new phenotypic data were used to find candidate immune exposures; instead, reliance was placed on TCR beta sequences and their occurrence across donors. On average, around 200,000 unique TCR beta nucleotide sequences were sequenced per donor among a few hundred genotyped donors of the cohort, with about 19% of those sequences being non-productive. To predict cytomegalovirus infection status, the study brought together high-throughput TCR immunosequencing, statistical association of individual TCRs with disease status, and machine learning. Typing coverage varied by locus: roughly 629-640 donors for A, B, C, DRB1 and DQB1; roughly 500 for DQA1; 606 for DPA1; approximately 490 for DPB1. In an earlier analysis of over 550 of the donors, high-throughput TCR beta sequencing was used to judge whether each TCR beta V gene segment behaved as functional or pseudogenic. Besides the first cohort of approximately 710 subjects, a separate validation cohort made up of 120 different subjects was used. The study profiled the T cell repertoires of 550 to 700 subjects by immunosequencing and related them to cytomegalovirus serostatus. Because of strong linkage in the cohort, roughly five DR-DQ haplotypes were treated as single units for association and clustering. A later genetic analysis took genome-wide SNP genotypes for about 55% of the 666 donors and used that subset as a discovery cohort. The study aimed to test whether cataloging public T cell receptors could reveal signatures of past pathogen exposure. All discovery cohort repertoires had been generated using a single sequencing platform. HLA typing included class I and class II loci at four-digit resolution. Roughly 300 gigabases of sequencing data and approximately 85 million unique TCR sequences were included in an early release covering roughly 600 HLA-typed donors. The genetic ancestry cluster associated with self-reported Caucasian donors included around four fifths of the 300 to 400 genotyped donors. Donor age, sex, ethnicity and CMV serostatus were collected together with the repertoire data. Results the study describes overall, beyond this receptor: A later analysis reported that several top co-occurrence clusters appeared linked to parvovirus B19, influenza, CMV and Epstein-Barr virus. In a later analysis, TCR association rates were found to vary across HLA loci, with the most associated TCRs seen for DRB1 alleles and the fewest for HLA-C alleles. Correlated functional status among segregating V segments might reflect linkage disequilibrium, but an unknown experimental factor could not be ruled out. In this cohort, only TCR beta chains were sequenced, and detectable features were limited by the absence of alpha or paired-chain data. Some IMGT-functional V segments, including TRBV6-2 and TRBV6-3, could not be told apart with the 87-base-pair reads, so those segments were excluded. At a false discovery rate of 0.05, a later analysis linked under 20,000 TCR beta sequences to specific HLA alleles. Compared with equally common non-associated chains, HLA-associated TCR beta chains in a later analysis were more clonally expanded and had lower generation probabilities. The study gave a list of about 160 TCR beta chains associated with cytomegalovirus. Because counts were too low, roughly 17 rarely observed V segments, including chromosome 9 orphons, were left out of the earlier analysis of 587 of the donors. Because HLA typing was unavailable for some donors at each locus, only the typed subset was used in association tests. A later analysis found that most CMV-associated TCR beta chains appeared HLA-restricted, with HLA associations seemingly driven largely by CMV exposure. The classifier was reported to diagnose cytomegalovirus status with high specificity and sensitivity in both the original and validation cohorts. It was suggested by the authors that the approach could potentially be generalized to other disease states and immunological phenotypes. In an earlier analysis of approximately 590 of the donors, most TCR beta V segments were observed in productive rearrangements about 90% or about 30% of the time, broadly matching IMGT annotations. Compared with the roughly 670-donor mean, donors in an Asian-associated ancestry cluster had fewer N-insertions in productive TCRs, according to a later genetic analysis. Most TCR sequences were seen in very few donors, while some public TCRs were found in many individuals. Sequencing depth was assumed to be roughly uniform across donors in the presence/absence analyses, though that assumption may not hold. A group of highly shared sequence variants was considered likely to be a technical artifact of the sequencing pipeline. CMV serostatus was the only immune exposure information available for the cohort. A further reported finding was that TCR beta sequences accurately predicted the HLA-A and HLA-B alleles for most subjects in the first cohort. Assigning TCR associations to individual alleles was difficult when HLA alleles, especially DR and DQ, strongly co-occurred. An association between a missense DCLRE1C variant and V-gene and J-gene trimming of TCR beta chains was found in a later genetic analysis and replicated in an independent cohort. A few of the identified cytomegalovirus-associated TCR beta chains were confirmed in vitro to be specific for cytomegalovirus antigens.

V loses 6 bases, J loses 4 bases, and the germline ends lie 15 bases apart. The CDR3 runs 13 amino acids, cysteine and phenylalanine included. The CDR3 DNA has 39 bases and is translated from base 1. The CDR1 and CDR2 encoded by the germline V gene are SQVTM and ANQGSEA. The cohort was made up of 500 to 800 healthy bone marrow donors. Cohort members were all nominally healthy when sampled, although unrecorded immune exposures were likely present. The donor was CMV seronegative and was included in the group of 352 seronegative cohort members. A peripheral blood sample was collected from each donor, and TCR beta sequencing was performed on peripheral blood mononuclear cells. The Qiagen DNeasy Blood Extraction Kit was used to extract genomic DNA from the blood cell samples. Turning to this clone: This receptor's antigen is unknown.

Libraries were made using the immunoSEQ multiplex PCR assay. The multiplex PCR relied on a mix of 60 forward primers for TCR Vbeta segments and 13 reverse primers for TCR Jbeta segments. The CDR3 region of rearranged TCR beta genes was amplified from genomic DNA by a multiplex PCR assay. On the Illumina HiSeq System, the amplified TCR beta libraries were sequenced as 87-base-pair reads. The published analysis was carried out like this. A later analysis tallied tens of millions of unique TCR beta chains across the 700 or so repertoires, and around 9.9 million of those chains were shared by two or more donors. Raw reads were error-corrected and collapsed into unique sequences by a nearest-neighbor algorithm in which closely related sequences were merged to remove PCR and sequencing errors. To assign V, D and J gene segments, CDR3 sequences were aligned to IMGT reference sequences. For a sequence to be retained, at least a six-nucleotide match to both a V gene segment and a J gene segment was required. Rearrangements were called productive when the CDR3 lacked stop codons and stayed in frame with V and J; all others were non-productive. CDR3 was defined according to IMGT convention as the region running from the second conserved V-encoded cysteine to the conserved J-encoded phenylalanine. The earlier analysis of about 590 of the donors excluded sequences that lacked an unambiguous match to a single V gene segment. In an earlier analysis of several hundred of the donors, a V segment was called functional when productive rearrangements were above 56.7%, and segregating when the standard deviation between donors exceeded 5%. To diagnose cytomegalovirus status from the catalog of TCR beta chain sequences, a statistical classification framework was built. A later analysis assigned V and J genes by comparing TCR nucleotide sequences with IMGT/GENE-DB human TR gene sequences. Using the TCRdist pipeline, a later analysis assigned CDR3 sequences along with most-parsimonious VDJ recombination scenarios. In a later analysis, every TCR beta chain was defined by the combination of its CDR3 amino acid sequence and its V-gene family, and reads without a unique V-gene family were dropped. A later analysis removed several hundred highly shared, low-generation-probability nucleotide sequences to deal with suspected cross-contamination and a sequencing artifact. For each public chain, a later analysis derived a clonal expansion index from normalized ranks of inferred template counts within each repertoire. In a later analysis, generation probabilities were computed using a VDJ recombination model fitted to out-of-frame rearrangements, and the results were checked against IGoR. In a later analysis, TCR-TCR, TCR-HLA and TCR-CMV co-occurrence was scored with hypergeometric tests, and a repertoire-size bias correction was applied to TCR pairs. False discovery rates were estimated in a later analysis by permuting HLA or CMV assignments 20 times. A later analysis grouped co-occurring TCRs with DBSCAN, adding TCRdist sequence similarity when clustering within HLA-allele-positive subsets. Co-occurrence clustering excluded repertoires with fewer than 30,000 or more than 120,000 public chains, plus five with anomalous nucleotide sharing. As stored in TCRdb, this immuneACCESS dataset retains in-frame rearrangements with V and J assigned. A fraction of the clones does not appear; measured against another copy, unresolved V genes explain less than half of the discrepancy, and the remainder lacks a known reason. That table furnishes V, J and clone size, whereas the DNA furnished D and trimming. This sample's records show tens of thousands of clones. The ten largest clones take up approximately 1.1% of the sample.

The sample comprised PBMCs. The origin of this receptor is a young woman in good health and CMV-seronegative. The chain is assembled from TRBV29-1 and TRBJ1-1, with TRBD1 perhaps the D gene, on 6 matching bases. The CDR3 corresponds to CSVTAGGLTEAFF. The sequence in DNA is TGCAGCGTCACCGCGGGGGGGCTCACTGAAGCTTTCTTT.